The present entry profiles one TCR beta chain with its context. It lacks a known antigen. Per-base quality was not reported, and no clone a single base away is much larger than it. From the cysteine through the phenylalanine, the CDR3 covers 16 amino acids. CDR3 DNA only is kept here, 48 bases in frame from base 1. The CDR1 and CDR2 encoded by the germline V gene are SGHTA and FQGNSA. V is cut back by 5 bases and J by 6 bases, with 13 bases in the junction unmatched. The cohort consisted of 650 to 700 healthy bone marrow donors. At the time of sampling, every cohort member was nominally healthy, though immune exposures that went unrecorded were likely present. The donor was CMV seronegative and was included in the group of several hundred seronegative cohort members. A peripheral blood sample was provided by each donor, and peripheral blood mononuclear cells were used for TCR beta sequencing. Genomic DNA extraction from the blood cell samples was performed with the Qiagen DNeasy Blood Extraction Kit.

This specimen comes from a study of cytomegalovirus exposure and HLA in healthy donors (dated by TCRdb to 2015 to 2018). Concerning the study at large: An earlier analysis of 550 to 700 of the donors reported 250 to 300 Gb of sequence data and around 110 million unique TCR beta sequences from approximately 180 million T cells. Of the roughly 390 genotyped donors, about 80% fell in the genetic ancestry cluster associated with self-reported Caucasian donors. Roughly 300 gigabases of sequencing data and 70 million to 100 million unique TCR sequences made up an early release that covered fewer than 650 HLA-typed donors. The number of donors typed differed by locus, with 629-630 for A, B, C, DRB1 and DQB1, 522 for DQA1, under 610 for DPA1, and under 490 for DPB1. About five DR-DQ haplotypes were handled as single units for association and clustering because linkage in the cohort was strong. All discovery cohort repertoires had been generated on a single sequencing platform. The study aimed to test whether signatures of past pathogen exposure could be identified by cataloging public T cell receptors. The study profiled the T cell repertoires of hundreds of subjects by immunosequencing and related them to cytomegalovirus serostatus. Rather than using new phenotypic data, the later analysis identified candidate immune exposures from TCR beta sequences and from how often those sequences occurred across donors. A later analysis re-examined previously published TCR beta repertoires from 600 to 700 donors and added high-resolution HLA genotyping to investigate patterns of TCR occurrence. Donor age, sex, ethnicity and CMV serostatus were collected together with the repertoire data. In a later genetic analysis, genome-wide SNP genotypes for 398 of the 666 donors were used, and that subset was treated as a discovery cohort. A separate validation cohort of over 95 different subjects was used in addition to the approximately 610-subject first cohort. An earlier analysis of about 620 of the donors applied high-throughput TCR beta sequencing to assess whether each TCR beta V gene segment acted as functional or pseudogenic. Across 398 genotyped donors of the cohort, an average of approximately 220,000 unique TCR beta nucleotide sequences per donor were sequenced, and roughly a sixth of those sequences were non-productive. HLA typing included class I and class II loci at four-digit resolution. The study combined high-throughput TCR immunosequencing, statistical association of individual TCRs with disease status, and machine learning to predict cytomegalovirus infection status.

Overall study outcomes, separate from this receptor: A total of some 180 TCR beta chains were listed by the study as associated with cytomegalovirus. In a later genetic analysis, a missense DCLRE1C variant was associated with V-gene and J-gene trimming of TCR beta chains, and the association was replicated in an independent cohort. A further reported finding was that TCR beta sequences accurately predicted the HLA-A and HLA-B alleles for most subjects in the first cohort. Broadly in line with IMGT annotations, most TCR beta V segments showed up in productive rearrangements about 87% or about 30% of the time in an earlier analysis of about 500 of the donors. Linkage disequilibrium might explain the correlated functional status among segregating V segments, but an unknown experimental factor could not be excluded. For the cohort, immune exposure information was limited to CMV serostatus. The classifier was reported to diagnose cytomegalovirus status with high specificity and sensitivity in both the original and validation cohorts. At a false discovery rate of 0.05, a later analysis linked 16,951 TCR beta sequences to specific HLA alleles. Most TCR sequences were observed very rarely across donors, whereas some public TCRs were present in many individuals. The sequencing pipeline was judged likely to have produced a cluster of highly shared sequence variants as a technical artifact. Presence/absence analyses assumed roughly uniform sequencing depth across donors, an assumption that may not hold. The earlier analysis of around 600 of the donors excluded over 15 rarely observed V segments, including chromosome 9 orphons, because counts were too low. In a later genetic analysis, fewer N-insertions in productive TCRs were reported among donors in an Asian-associated ancestry cluster than the 666-donor mean. Only TCR beta chains were sequenced in this cohort, and the absence of alpha or paired-chain data limited detectable features. In vitro tests confirmed that a few of the cytomegalovirus-associated TCR beta chains recognize cytomegalovirus antigens. According to a later analysis, TCR association rates differed among HLA loci, with DRB1 alleles showing the most associated TCRs and HLA-C alleles showing the fewest. In a later analysis, most CMV-associated TCR beta chains were found to appear HLA-restricted, with HLA associations seemingly driven largely by CMV exposure. Some IMGT-functional V segments, including TRBV6-2 and TRBV6-3, could not be distinguished by the 87-base-pair reads and were therefore excluded. According to a later analysis, parvovirus B19, influenza, CMV and Epstein-Barr virus appeared linked to several top co-occurrence clusters. Compared with equally common non-associated chains, HLA-associated TCR beta chains in a later analysis were more clonally expanded and had lower generation probabilities. Because HLA typing was unavailable for some donors at each locus, only the typed subset was used in association tests. It was suggested by the authors that the approach could potentially be generalized to other disease states and immunological phenotypes. Assigning TCR associations to individual alleles was difficult when HLA alleles, especially DR and DQ, strongly co-occurred.

Receptors were amplified or captured by the immunoSEQ multiplex PCR assay. For the multiplex PCR, a mixture combining 60 forward primers for TCR Vbeta segments and 13 reverse primers for TCR Jbeta segments was used. The CDR3 region of rearranged TCR beta genes was amplified from genomic DNA with a multiplex PCR assay. Amplified TCR beta libraries were sequenced as 87-base-pair reads on the Illumina HiSeq System. Per the source publication's procedure: Across the roughly 600 repertoires, a later analysis counted some 81 million unique TCR beta chains, some 11 million of which were shared by at least two donors. To remove PCR and sequencing errors, raw reads were error-corrected and collapsed into unique sequences using a nearest-neighbor algorithm that merged closely related sequences. V, D and J gene segments were assigned by aligning CDR3 sequences to IMGT reference sequences. For a sequence to be retained, a match of at least six nucleotides to both a V gene segment and a J gene segment was required. A rearrangement counted as productive if the CDR3 had no stop codons and remained in frame with V and J, and every other rearrangement counted as non-productive. CDR3 was defined by IMGT convention, running from the second conserved V-encoded cysteine to the conserved J-encoded phenylalanine. In an earlier analysis of just under 600 of the donors, sequences lacking an unambiguous match to a single V gene segment were excluded. An earlier analysis of 500 to 600 of the donors classified V segments as functional when productive rearrangements were above 56.7% and as segregating when the standard deviation between donors was above 5%. To diagnose cytomegalovirus status from the catalog of TCR beta chain sequences, a statistical classification framework was built. A later analysis assigned V and J genes by comparing TCR nucleotide sequences with IMGT/GENE-DB human TR gene sequences. A later analysis assigned CDR3 sequences and most-parsimonious VDJ recombination scenarios with the TCRdist pipeline. A later analysis defined each TCR beta chain by its CDR3 amino acid sequence plus V-gene family, and excluded reads lacking a unique V-gene family. As a way to deal with suspected cross-contamination and a sequencing artifact, a later analysis dropped 500 to 700 nucleotide sequences that were highly shared and had low generation probability. In a later analysis, a clonal expansion index was calculated for each public chain from normalized within-repertoire ranks of inferred template counts. A later analysis computed generation probabilities with a VDJ recombination model fitted to out-of-frame rearrangements, and checked the results against IGoR. In a later analysis, hypergeometric tests were used to score TCR-TCR, TCR-HLA and TCR-CMV co-occurrence, with a repertoire-size bias correction applied to TCR pairs. In a later analysis, false discovery rates were estimated by permuting HLA or CMV assignments 20 times. In a later analysis, co-occurring TCRs were grouped using DBSCAN, with TCRdist sequence similarity added in when clustering inside HLA-allele-positive subsets. Repertoires with fewer than 30,000 or more than 120,000 public chains were left out of co-occurrence clustering, as were roughly five repertoires with anomalous nucleotide sharing. TCRdb retrieved this table from immuneACCESS and kept in-frame rearrangements only. Not all clones are present; in checked studies, unresolved V genes account for under half, and no reason is known for the remainder. Clone size and the V and J calls come from that table; the DNA yielded D and trimming. The table for this sample lists approximately 170,000 clones; over 80% of them were counted only once. The top ten constitute 0.95% to 1.5% of the sample.

The sequence came from a boy aged 2-15 years in good health and CMV-seronegative. Sequencing was done on a sample of PBMCs. The chain uses TRBV7-2 and TRBJ2-5, and 9 junctional nucleotides match TRBD1. The bases read TGTGCCAGCAGCCTAGGACAGGGGCCAATAAAAAAGACCCAGTACTTC. Protein translation: CASSLGQGPIKKTQYF. Here the CDR3 is joined to the reference TRBV7-2 and TRBJ2-5 genes, and the full variable domain is: GAGVSQSPSNKVTEKGKDVELRCDPISGHTALYWYRQSLGQGLEFLIYFQGNSAPDKSGLPSDRFSAERTGGSVSTLTIQRTQQEDSAVYLCASSLGQGPIKKTQYFGPGTRLLVL.